These 15 T cell receptor beta chains originate from one sample sequenced in a study of human CD8 memory T cell subsets. Libraries of TCR beta chains were produced by 5' RACE (UMI-labeled). Each CDR3 protein gets one entry in TCRdb, which reprocessed the 5' RACE reads and gives no DNA. This sample contains roughly 5,000 distinct CDR3 sequences. The sample taken for sequencing was CD8+ T cells from PBMCs. These receptors originate from a human donor in good health.

This CDR3 reads CAWTGTDTSYNEQFF. The chain is built from TRBV30 and TRBJ2-1. CDR3 length: 15 residues. Germline lookup yields CDR1 GTSNPN and CDR2 SVGIG (reference sequence).

Judged by frequency, this clonotype is medium-sized. This sequence joins TRBV28 and TRBJ1-3; there is no DNA to check the TCRdb D call of TRBD1. The CDR3 sequence is 16 residues long. Germline V lookup: CDR1 MDHEN, CDR2 SYDVKM. This CDR3 reads CASSKALGVSGNTIYF.

The V gene is TRBV19, the J gene TRBJ2-7; TCRdb's D gene call, TRBD1, goes unchecked for lack of DNA. The CDR3 length is 13 residues. Germline V lookup: CDR1 LNHDA, CDR2 SQIVND (reference sequence). The CDR3 loop reads CASSGTDSYEQYF.

The chain employs TRBV28 and TRBJ2-7. The CDR3 has 13 residues. The germline gives CDR1 MDHEN, CDR2 SYDVKM. The CDR3 here is CASSTNPTYEQYF.

The chain recombines TRBV20-1 with TRBJ2-3; TCRdb indicates TRBD2, and absent DNA this call remains unverified. The length of the CDR3 is 15 residues. The germline CDR1 and CDR2 sequences are DFQATT and SNEGSKA (reference sequence). The CDR3 sequence: CSAEGTSHNTDTQYF.

This clonotype ranks as medium-sized (0.01 to 0.1%) in terms of frequency. The chain is built from TRBV27 and TRBJ1-6. The length of the CDR3 is 15 residues. Germline-derived CDR1 and CDR2 are MNHEY and SMNVEV (reference sequence). The CDR3 loop reads CASSLSTGGSSPLHF.

This clonotype registers medium-sized by frequency. CDR3 region: CASSLTTGVETQYF. This chain joins TRBV11-2 and TRBJ2-5; the TRBD1 assignment by TCRdb is unverifiable without DNA. There are 14 residues in the CDR3. The germline V gene has CDR1 SGHAT and CDR2 FQNNGV.

This clonotype registers medium-sized by frequency. V and J are TRBV14 and TRBJ2-7; TCRdb returns TRBD1, unconfirmable since there is no DNA. Germline values: CDR1 SGHDN, CDR2 FVKESK. CDR3 length: 15 amino acids. CDR3 protein: CASSQRQGVVYEQYF.

The rearrangement joins TRBV28 to TRBJ2-7. The CDR3 length is 18 residues. The germline CDR1 and CDR2 sequences are MDHEN and SYDVKM. The CDR3 protein is CASSLPKRSDSNNYEQYF.

Here the CDR3 reads CASSKGLSTNYGYTF. The rearrangement joins TRBV4-2 to TRBJ1-2. This CDR3 has 15 residues. The V gene's germline CDR1 is LGHNA and CDR2 YNFKEQ.

The chain joins TRBV10-1 to TRBJ2-7; TCRdb lists TRBD1, though no DNA is available to test this call. This CDR3 is built from 15 residues. Germline CDR1 WNHNN, CDR2 SYGVQD (reference sequence). This chain's CDR3 is CASSESWTGYDEQYF.

V and J are TRBV20-1 and TRBJ2-7; TCRdb indicates TRBD1, and absent DNA this call remains unverified. The length of the CDR3 is 13 residues. CDR1 and CDR2 from the germline V gene are DFQATT and SNEGSKA (reference sequence). CDR3 in amino acids: CSARGGQFHEQYF.

V gene TRBV11-2 combines with J gene TRBJ2-7; TCRdb proposes TRBD1, but this gene call is untestable without DNA. Germline-derived CDR1 and CDR2 are SGHAT and FQNNGV. The CDR3 is 15 amino acids. The CDR3 region is CASSLGTADLYEQYF.

J is TRBJ2-7 and V is TRBV30. The CDR3 spans 13 residues. Per the germline V gene, CDR1 is GTSNPN and CDR2 is SVGIG (reference sequence). The CDR3: CAWSPLTVYEQYF.

The chain combines TRBV7-9 with TRBJ2-1. The CDR3 has 15 residues. Germline V lookup: CDR1 SEHNR, CDR2 FQNEAQ (reference sequence). The CDR3 sequence: CASSSTVTHTNEQFF. The full variable domain, with the rest looked up from reference TRBV7-9 and TRBJ2-1, is DTGVSQNPRHKITKRGQNVTFRCDPISEHNRLYWYRQTLGQGPEFLTYFQNEAQLEKSRLLSDRFSAERPKGSFSTLEIQRTEQGDSAMYLCASSSTVTHTNEQFFGPGTRLTVL.